This T cell receptor (beta chain) derives from a study of blood T cell dynamics during melanoma immunotherapy. Overall study: Patients with metastatic melanoma got pembrolizumab or nivolumab-ipilimumab as first-line care.

This clone was recorded only once. Its antigen remains unidentified. Stated time point: week 3, after first cycle of checkpoint inhibitor. Disease control meant complete response, partial response or stable disease at 12 weeks. The study, taken as a whole, reports: PBMC repertoires of eventual disease-control patients split at W3 into clonality or diversity gains.

Trimming left V 7 bases short and J 2 bases short, with 9 bases between. Germline CDR1 is MNHNS and CDR2 is SASEGT. The CDR3 length is 13 residues. Sequencing used immunoSEQ multiplex PCR; TCRdb keeps in-frame clones, though not all of them. The table records fewer than 13,000 clones, 75% to 90% of them present only once. The genes are TRBV6-1 and TRBJ1-5; D is uncertain. Sequenced here: blood, sampled from a patient treated with checkpoint blockade. The TCR sequence derives from a human donor with melanoma. The CDR3 DNA sequence: TGTGCCAGCACCCAAGGTCGCAATCAGCCCCAGCATTTT. Amino acid sequence: CASTQGRNQPQHF.